What follows are 3 T cell receptor beta chains derived from one specimen sequenced in a study of identical twins. Using its own MiXCR run on the 5' RACE reads, TCRdb lists one record per CDR3 protein. The sample has about 300,000 distinct CDR3 sequences, 9% to 15% seen once. This same sample was also taken into another study, of yellow fever vaccine responses in identical twins.

The source material was CD8+ T cells sorted from blood. All receptors derive from a woman aged 18-29 years in good health.

The V and J genes are TRBV9 and TRBJ2-5, with a weak D call TRBD2 (5 bases). This CDR3 comprises 11 residues. V dropped 4 bases and J dropped 9 bases, with 10 bases sitting between them. Germline V lookup: CDR1 SGDLS, CDR2 YYNGEE. CDR3 nucleotide sequence: TGTGCCAGCAGCACCGGGAAGGCCCAGTACTTC. Its translation: CASSTGKAQYF.

In this sample, this clonotype turned up a few times. The chain carries TRBV2 and TRBJ2-1; 9 bases are a match to TRBD2. From germline, CDR1 is SNHLY and CDR2 FYNNEI. Trimming at V came to 2 bases and at J to 5 bases, leaving 4 bases not matched to a gene. The CDR3 covers 15 residues. The CDR3 protein is CASSEKREVNNEQFF. CDR3 in DNA: TGTGCCAGCAGTGAAAAGCGGGAGGTCAACAATGAGCAGTTCTTC.

This clonotype was seen more than once but under ten times. The V call is TRBV7-9, the J call TRBJ1-2; D call uncertain. The CDR3 covers 12 residues. Trimming took 4 bases from V and 2 from J, leaving 5 bases between them. Germline V lookup: CDR1 SEHNR, CDR2 FQNEAQ (reference sequence). Written as DNA, the CDR3 is TGTGCCAGCAGCTCAGAGAACTATGGCTACACCTTC. Amino acid sequence: CASSSENYGYTF.